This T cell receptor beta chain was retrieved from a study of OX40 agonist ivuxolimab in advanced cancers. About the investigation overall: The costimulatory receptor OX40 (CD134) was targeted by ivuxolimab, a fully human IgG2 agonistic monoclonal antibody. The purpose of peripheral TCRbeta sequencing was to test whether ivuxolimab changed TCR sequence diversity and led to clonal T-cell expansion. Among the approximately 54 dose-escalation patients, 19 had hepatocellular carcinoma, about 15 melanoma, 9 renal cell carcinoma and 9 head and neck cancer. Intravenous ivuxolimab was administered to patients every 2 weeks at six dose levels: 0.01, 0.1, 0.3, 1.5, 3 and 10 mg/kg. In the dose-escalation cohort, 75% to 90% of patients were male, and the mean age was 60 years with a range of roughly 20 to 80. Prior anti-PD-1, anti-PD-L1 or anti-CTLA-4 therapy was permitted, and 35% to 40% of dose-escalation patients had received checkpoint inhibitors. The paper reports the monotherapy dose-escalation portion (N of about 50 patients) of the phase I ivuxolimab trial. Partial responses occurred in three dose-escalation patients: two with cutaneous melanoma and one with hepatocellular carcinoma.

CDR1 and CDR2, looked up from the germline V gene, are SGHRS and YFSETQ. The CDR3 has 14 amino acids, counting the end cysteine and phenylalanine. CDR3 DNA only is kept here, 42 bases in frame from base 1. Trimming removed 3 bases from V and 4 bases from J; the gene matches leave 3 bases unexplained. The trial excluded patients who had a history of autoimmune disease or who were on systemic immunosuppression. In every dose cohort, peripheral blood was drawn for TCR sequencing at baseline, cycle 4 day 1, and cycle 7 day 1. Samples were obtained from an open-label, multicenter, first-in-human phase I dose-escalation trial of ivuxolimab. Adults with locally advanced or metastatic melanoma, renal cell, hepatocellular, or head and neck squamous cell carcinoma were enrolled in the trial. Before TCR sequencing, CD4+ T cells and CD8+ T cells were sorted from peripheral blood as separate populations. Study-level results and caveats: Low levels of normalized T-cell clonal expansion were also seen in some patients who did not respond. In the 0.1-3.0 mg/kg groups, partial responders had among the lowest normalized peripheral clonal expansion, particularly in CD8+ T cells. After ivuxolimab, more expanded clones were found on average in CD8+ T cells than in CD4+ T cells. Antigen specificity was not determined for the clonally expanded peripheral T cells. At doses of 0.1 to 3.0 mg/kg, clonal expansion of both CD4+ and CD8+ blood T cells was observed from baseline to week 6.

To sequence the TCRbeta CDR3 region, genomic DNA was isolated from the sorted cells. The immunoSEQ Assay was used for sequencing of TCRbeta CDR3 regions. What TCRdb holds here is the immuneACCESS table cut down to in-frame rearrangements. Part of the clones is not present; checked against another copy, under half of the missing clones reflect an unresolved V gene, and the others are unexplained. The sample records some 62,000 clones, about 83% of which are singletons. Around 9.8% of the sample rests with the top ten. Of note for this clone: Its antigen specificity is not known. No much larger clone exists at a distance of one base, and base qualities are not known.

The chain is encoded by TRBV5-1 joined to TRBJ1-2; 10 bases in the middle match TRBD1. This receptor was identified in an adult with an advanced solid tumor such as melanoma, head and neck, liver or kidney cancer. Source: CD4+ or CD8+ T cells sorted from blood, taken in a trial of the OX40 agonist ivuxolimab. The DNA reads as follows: TGCGCCAGCAGCTCGGGACAGGGGAGCTATGGCTACACCTTC. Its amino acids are CASSSGQGSYGYTF. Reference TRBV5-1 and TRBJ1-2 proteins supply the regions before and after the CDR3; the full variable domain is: KAGVTQTPRYLIKTRGQQVTLSCSPISGHRSVSWYQQTPGQGLQFLFEYFSETQRNKGNFPGRFSGRQFSNSRSEMNVSTLELGDSALYLCASSSGQGSYGYTFGSGTRLTVV.